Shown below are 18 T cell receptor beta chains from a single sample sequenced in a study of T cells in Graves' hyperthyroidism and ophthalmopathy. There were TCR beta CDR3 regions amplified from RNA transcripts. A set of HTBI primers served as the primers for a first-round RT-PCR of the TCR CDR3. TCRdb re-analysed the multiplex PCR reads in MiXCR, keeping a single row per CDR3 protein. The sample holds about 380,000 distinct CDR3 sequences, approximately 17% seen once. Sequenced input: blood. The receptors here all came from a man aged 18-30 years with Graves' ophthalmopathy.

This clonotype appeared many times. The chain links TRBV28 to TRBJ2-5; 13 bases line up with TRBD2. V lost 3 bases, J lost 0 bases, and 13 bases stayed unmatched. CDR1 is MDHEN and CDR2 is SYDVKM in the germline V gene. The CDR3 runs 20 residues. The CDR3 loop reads CASSFPPGGLAGDNQETQYF. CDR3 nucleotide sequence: TGTGCCAGCAGTTTTCCCCCGGGTGGACTAGCGGGGGATAACCAAGAGACCCAGTACTTC.

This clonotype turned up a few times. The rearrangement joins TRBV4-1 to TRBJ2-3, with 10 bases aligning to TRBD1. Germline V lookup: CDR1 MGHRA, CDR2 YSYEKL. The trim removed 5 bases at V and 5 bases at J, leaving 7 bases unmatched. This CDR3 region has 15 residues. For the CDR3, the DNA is TGCGCCAGCAGCTCACCGGGACAGGGGATAGATACGCAGTATTTT. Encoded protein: CASSSPGQGIDTQYF.

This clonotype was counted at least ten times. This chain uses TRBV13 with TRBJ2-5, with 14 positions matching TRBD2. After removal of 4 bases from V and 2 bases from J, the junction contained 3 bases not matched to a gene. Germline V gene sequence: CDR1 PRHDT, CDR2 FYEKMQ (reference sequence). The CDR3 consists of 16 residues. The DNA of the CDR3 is TGTGCCAGCAGCTCGGGACTAGCGGGGGCTCAAGAGACCCAGTACTTC. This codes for CASSSGLAGAQETQYF.

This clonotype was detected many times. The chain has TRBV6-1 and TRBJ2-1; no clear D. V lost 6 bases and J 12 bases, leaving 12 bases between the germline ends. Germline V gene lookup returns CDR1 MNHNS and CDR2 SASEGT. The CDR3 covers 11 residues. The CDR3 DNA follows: TGTGCCAGCAGACACTTGGGCGGGCAGTTCTTC. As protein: CASRHLGGQFF.

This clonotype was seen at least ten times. CDR3 in DNA: TGTGCCAGCAGTGAAGATGGGCGAGTTACCTATGGCTACACCTTC. Amino acid sequence: CASSEDGRVTYGYTF. V gene TRBV6-1 combines with J gene TRBJ1-2; unclear D gene. The V gene lost 1 base and the J gene lost 4 bases, with 13 bases spanning the gap. The CDR3 has 15 residues. The V gene's germline CDR1 is MNHNS and CDR2 SASEGT.

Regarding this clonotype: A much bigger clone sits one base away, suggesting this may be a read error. CDR3 coding DNA: TGCAGCGTAGGACAGTCCATGAACGCTGAAGCTTTCTTT. Translating it yields CSVGQSMNAEAFF. The chain links TRBV29-1 to TRBJ1-1, with a tentative D call TRBD1 (6 bases). The CDR3 totals 13 residues. Germline V gene lookup returns CDR1 SQVTM and CDR2 ANQGSEA.

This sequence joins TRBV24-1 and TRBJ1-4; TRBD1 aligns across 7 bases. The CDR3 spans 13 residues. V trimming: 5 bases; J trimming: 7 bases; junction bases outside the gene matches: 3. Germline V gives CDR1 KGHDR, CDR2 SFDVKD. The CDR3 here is CATSAQGGEKLFF. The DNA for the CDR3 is TGTGCCACCAGTGCCCAGGGGGGTGAAAAACTGTTTTTT.

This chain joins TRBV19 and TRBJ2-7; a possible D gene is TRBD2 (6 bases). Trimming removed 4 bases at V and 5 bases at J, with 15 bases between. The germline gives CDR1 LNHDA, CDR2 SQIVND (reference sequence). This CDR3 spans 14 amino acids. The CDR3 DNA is TGTGCCAGTAGTACGGGGGACGGCTTAGACGAGCAGTACTTC. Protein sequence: CASSTGDGLDEQYF.

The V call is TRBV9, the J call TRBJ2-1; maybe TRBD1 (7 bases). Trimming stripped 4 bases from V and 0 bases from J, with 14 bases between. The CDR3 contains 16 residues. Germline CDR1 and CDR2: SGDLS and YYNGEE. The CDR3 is CASSPPQGGSYNEQFF. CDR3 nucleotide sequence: TGTGCCAGCAGCCCACCCCAGGGGGGCTCCTACAATGAGCAGTTCTTC.

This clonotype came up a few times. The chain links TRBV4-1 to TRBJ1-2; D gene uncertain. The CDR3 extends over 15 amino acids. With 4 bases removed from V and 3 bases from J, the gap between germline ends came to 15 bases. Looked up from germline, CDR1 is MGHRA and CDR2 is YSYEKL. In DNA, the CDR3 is TGCGCCAGCAGCCCTCAGCGGGGTATTCACTATGGCTACACCTTC. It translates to CASSPQRGIHYGYTF.

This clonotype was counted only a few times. CDR3 region: CASSVEASSGNEQFF. CDR3 in DNA: TGTGCCAGCAGCGTAGAAGCATCCAGCGGCAATGAGCAGTTCTTC. V is TRBV9 and J is TRBJ2-1, with D perhaps matching TRBD2 (5 bases). The germline CDR1 and CDR2 sequences are SGDLS and YYNGEE. The CDR3 totals 15 residues. V shed 0 bases and J shed 6 bases, with 13 bases lying between them.

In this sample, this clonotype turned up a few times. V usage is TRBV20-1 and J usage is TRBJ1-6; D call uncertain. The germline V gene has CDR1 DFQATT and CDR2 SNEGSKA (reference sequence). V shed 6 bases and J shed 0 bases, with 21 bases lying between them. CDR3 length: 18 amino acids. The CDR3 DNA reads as TGCAGTGCCCACCCCGGGCCCGGCTTCGGCTCCTATAATTCACCCCTCCACTTT. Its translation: CSAHPGPGFGSYNSPLHF.

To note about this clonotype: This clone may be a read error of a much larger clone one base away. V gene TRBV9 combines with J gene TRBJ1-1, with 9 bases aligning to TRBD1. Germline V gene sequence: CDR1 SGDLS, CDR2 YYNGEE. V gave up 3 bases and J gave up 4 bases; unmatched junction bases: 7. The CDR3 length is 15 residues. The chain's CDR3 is CASSANRGLSTEAFF. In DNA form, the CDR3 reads TGTGCCAGCAGCGCCAACAGGGGGCTGAGCACTGAAGCTTTCTTT.

The CDR3 loop is CSARDRRGVYEQYF. In DNA form, the CDR3 reads TGCAGTGCTAGAGATCGGCGGGGGGTCTACGAGCAGTACTTC. V and J are TRBV20-1 and TRBJ2-7; 8 nucleotides match TRBD2. The V segment lost 0 bases and the J segment 3 bases; nucleotides outside the gene matches: 4. This CDR3 has 14 amino acids. CDR1 is DFQATT, CDR2 SNEGSKA, per germline (reference sequence).

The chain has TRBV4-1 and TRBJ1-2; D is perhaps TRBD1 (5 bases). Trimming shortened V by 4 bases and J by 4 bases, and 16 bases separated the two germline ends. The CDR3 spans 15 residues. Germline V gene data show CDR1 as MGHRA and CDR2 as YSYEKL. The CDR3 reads CASSPQSGVGYGYTF. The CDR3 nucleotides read TGCGCCAGCAGCCCCCAATCGGGGGTAGGCTATGGCTACACCTTC.

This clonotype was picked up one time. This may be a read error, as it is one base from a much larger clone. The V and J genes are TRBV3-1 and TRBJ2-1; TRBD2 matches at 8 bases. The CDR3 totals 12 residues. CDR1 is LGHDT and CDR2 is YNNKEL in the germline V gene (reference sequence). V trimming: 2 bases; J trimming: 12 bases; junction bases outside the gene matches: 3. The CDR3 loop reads CASSQMSGGQFF. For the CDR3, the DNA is TGTGCCAGCAGCCAAATGAGCGGGGGGCAGTTCTTC.

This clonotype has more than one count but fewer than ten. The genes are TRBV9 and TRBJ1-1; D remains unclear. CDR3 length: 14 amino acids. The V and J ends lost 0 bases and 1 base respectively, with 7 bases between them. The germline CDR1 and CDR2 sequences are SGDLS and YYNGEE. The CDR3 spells CASSVATENTEAFF. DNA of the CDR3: TGTGCCAGCAGCGTAGCTACAGAGAACACTGAAGCTTTCTTT.

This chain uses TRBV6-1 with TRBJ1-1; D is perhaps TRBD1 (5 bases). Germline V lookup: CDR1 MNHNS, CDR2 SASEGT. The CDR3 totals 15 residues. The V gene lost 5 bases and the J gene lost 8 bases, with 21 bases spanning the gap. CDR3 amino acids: CASSPTDSRKPEAFF. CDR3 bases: TGTGCCAGCAGTCCGACTGACAGCCGTAAGCCCGAAGCTTTCTTT.